The rows below give T cell receptor beta chains drawn from one sample of a study of PD-1 blockade in classical Hodgkin lymphoma. Using immunoSEQ multiplex PCR, the repertoire was profiled, and TCRdb retains in-frame clones only, with some absent. In the table there are under 65,000 clones, roughly nine tenths of which are singletons. Sequenced material: peripheral blood mononuclear cells (PBMCs), taken at baseline. Receptor source: a human donor with classical Hodgkin lymphoma. Each CDR3 is given with its conserved first and last residue. Each record gives: D gene, V gene, J gene, clone size, CDR3 DNA, CDR3 protein. D genes are given only for firm matches. Clone size appears in some rows only: once, few, many, or a class for an expanded clone.

>-|TRBV5-1|TRBJ1-3|-
TGCGCCAGCAGCTCCCAACAGGGTACTGGAAACACCATATATTTT
CASSSQQGTGNTIYF
>-|TRBV6-5|TRBJ2-7|-
TGTGCCAGCAGTTTGGGACTGAGCTCCTACGAGCAGTACTTC
CASSLGLSSYEQYF
>-|TRBV10-3|TRBJ1-2|-
TGTGCCTCCAGGTTTGGGGGCTATGGCTACACCTTC
CASRFGGYGYTF
>-|TRBV6-5|TRBJ2-3|-
TGTGCCAGCTCTGTAGCACAAGGGCCGGCGCAGTATTTT
CASSVAQGPAQYF
>-|TRBV9|TRBJ1-6|-
TGTGCCAGCAGCGCCGCAGGTACTAGTAATTCACCCCTCCACTTT
CASSAAGTSNSPLHF
>-|TRBV7-8|TRBJ1-2|-
TGTGCCAGCAGCTCCAGGGTTTATGGCTACACCTTC
CASSSRVYGYTF
>TRBD2|TRBV27|TRBJ2-3|once
TGTGCCAGCAGGGCAGCGGGGAGCACAGATACGCAGTATTTT
CASRAAGSTDTQYF
>-|TRBV5-1|TRBJ1-2|few
TGCGCCAGCAGCTTGGCAGAGGGTTATGGCTACACCTTC
CASSLAEGYGYTF
>TRBD2|TRBV14|TRBJ2-5|-
TGTGCCAGCAGCCTGGCGGGGGGTCCCCAAGAGACCCAGTACTTC
CASSLAGGPQETQYF
>-|TRBV19|TRBJ1-1|-
TGTGCCAGTACCCTGGTGGGAGCGAACACTGAAGCTTTCTTT
CASTLVGANTEAFF
>-|TRBV2|TRBJ1-6|-
TGTGCCAGCAGCCCCCGCCCCTGGTCACCCCTCCACTTT
CASSPRPWSPLHF
>-|TRBV7-9|TRBJ2-5|-
TGTGCCAGCAGCCCGCAAACCGGGGCCAGGGAGACCCAGTACTTC
CASSPQTGARETQYF
>-|TRBV30|TRBJ1-6|-
TGTGCCTGGAACCTCGACGGGTCCTATAATTCACCCCTCCACTTT
CAWNLDGSYNSPLHF
>-|TRBV28|TRBJ1-2|-
TGTGCCAGCAGTTTAGGAAACCCAGGGTTCTATGGCTACACCTTC
CASSLGNPGFYGYTF
>-|TRBV11-3|TRBJ2-2|-
TGTGCCAGCAGCCCTAGGAGGCCGGCCGGGGAGCTGTTTTTT
CASSPRRPAGELFF
>-|TRBV7-8|TRBJ2-1|-
TGTGCCAGCAGCTTAGCCGGGGGGCGAGGATACAATGAGCAGTTCTTC
CASSLAGGRGYNEQFF
>-|TRBV5-1|TRBJ1-1|-
TGCGCCAGCAGCTTGGAGGGAACTGAAGCTTTCTTT
CASSLEGTEAFF
>-|TRBV5-6|TRBJ1-5|once
TGTGCCAGCAGCTTGCCAGGGAATCAGCCCCAGCATTTT
CASSLPGNQPQHF